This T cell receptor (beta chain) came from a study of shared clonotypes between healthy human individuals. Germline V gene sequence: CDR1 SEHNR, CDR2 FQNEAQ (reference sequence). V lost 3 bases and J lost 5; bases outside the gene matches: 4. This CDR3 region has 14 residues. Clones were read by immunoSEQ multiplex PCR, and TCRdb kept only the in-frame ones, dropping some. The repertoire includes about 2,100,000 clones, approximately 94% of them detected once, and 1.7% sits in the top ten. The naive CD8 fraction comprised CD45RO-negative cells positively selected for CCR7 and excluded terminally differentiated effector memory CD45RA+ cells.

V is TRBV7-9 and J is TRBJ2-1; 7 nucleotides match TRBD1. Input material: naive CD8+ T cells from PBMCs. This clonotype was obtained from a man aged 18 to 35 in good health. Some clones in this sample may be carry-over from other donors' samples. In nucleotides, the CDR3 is TGTGCCAGCAGCTTGGATGGGACAGACAATGAGCAGTTCTTC. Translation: CASSLDGTDNEQFF.